The present TCR beta chain was sequenced within a study of T cell responses to AZD1222 COVID-19 vaccine. Regarding the study as a whole: Targets within unmutated variant regions were reportedly found for nearly half of spike-specific TCRs. Donors in the cohort were predominantly white British and more often female, and clonal diversity was possibly underestimated.

Only in-frame clones appear in the TCRdb table, and some are missing; sequencing was by immunoSEQ multiplex PCR. Of around 160,000 clones in the sample, 75% to 90% were seen once. As for this clone: Its antigen is unidentified. The sample has other DNA sequences that encode this CDR3 too.

Here the sequenced sample was peripheral blood, taken on day 0 of MenACWY control vaccination. This TCR was recovered from an adult in good health.

The CDR3 is CASSLGTGDTEAFF. CDR3 DNA: TGCGCCAGCAGCCTGGGGACTGGGGACACTGAAGCTTTCTTT. The chain employs TRBV5-1 and TRBJ1-1; TRBD1 might be the D (5 bases). Germline values: CDR1 SGHRS, CDR2 YFSETQ. The CDR3 sequence is 14 residues long. V lost 4 bases, J lost 3 bases, and 13 bases lay in between. Looking up the rest from reference TRBV5-1 and TRBJ1-1 gives the full variable domain: KAGVTQTPRYLIKTRGQQVTLSCSPISGHRSVSWYQQTPGQGLQFLFEYFSETQRNKGNFPGRFSGRQFSNSRSEMNVSTLELGDSALYLCASSLGTGDTEAFFGQGTRLTVV.